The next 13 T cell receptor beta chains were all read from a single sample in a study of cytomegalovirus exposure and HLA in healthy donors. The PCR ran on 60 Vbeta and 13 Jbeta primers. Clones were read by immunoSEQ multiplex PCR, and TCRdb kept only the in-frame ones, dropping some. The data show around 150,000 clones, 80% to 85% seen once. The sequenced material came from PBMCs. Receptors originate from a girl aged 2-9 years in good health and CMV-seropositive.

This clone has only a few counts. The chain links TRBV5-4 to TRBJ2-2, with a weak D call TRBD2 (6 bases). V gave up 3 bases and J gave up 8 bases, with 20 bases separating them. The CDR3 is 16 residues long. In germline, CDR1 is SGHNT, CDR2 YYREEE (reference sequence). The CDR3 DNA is TGTGCCAGCAGCTCCGGGACTTCAAATGGGGCGGGGGAGCTGTTTTTT. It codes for CASSSGTSNGAGELFF.

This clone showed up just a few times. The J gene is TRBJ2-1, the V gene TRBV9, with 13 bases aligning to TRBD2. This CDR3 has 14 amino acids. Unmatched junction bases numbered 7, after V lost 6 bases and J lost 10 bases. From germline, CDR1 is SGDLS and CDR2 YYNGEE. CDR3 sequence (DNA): TGTGCCAGCACCCCGGGACTAGCGGGACACGAGCAGTTCTTC. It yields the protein CASTPGLAGHEQFF.

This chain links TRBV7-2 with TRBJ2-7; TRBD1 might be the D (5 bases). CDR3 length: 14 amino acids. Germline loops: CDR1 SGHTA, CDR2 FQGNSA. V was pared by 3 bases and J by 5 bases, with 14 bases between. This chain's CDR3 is CASSLMGQVHEQYF. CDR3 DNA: TGTGCCAGCAGCTTGATGGGGCAGGTCCACGAGCAGTACTTC.

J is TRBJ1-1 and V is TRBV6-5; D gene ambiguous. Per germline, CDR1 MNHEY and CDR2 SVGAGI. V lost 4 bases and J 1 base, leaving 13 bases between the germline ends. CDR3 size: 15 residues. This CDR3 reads CASSWSRPRNTEAFF. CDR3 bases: TGTGCCAGCAGTTGGAGTCGACCTAGGAACACTGAAGCTTTCTTT.

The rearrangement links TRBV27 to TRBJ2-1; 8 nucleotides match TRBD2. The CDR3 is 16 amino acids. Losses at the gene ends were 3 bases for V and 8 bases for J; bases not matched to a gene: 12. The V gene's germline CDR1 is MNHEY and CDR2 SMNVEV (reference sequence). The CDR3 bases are TGTGCCAGCAGTTTGTCGGGAGGGGTGAGGCTTGATGAGCAGTTCTTC. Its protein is CASSLSGGVRLDEQFF.

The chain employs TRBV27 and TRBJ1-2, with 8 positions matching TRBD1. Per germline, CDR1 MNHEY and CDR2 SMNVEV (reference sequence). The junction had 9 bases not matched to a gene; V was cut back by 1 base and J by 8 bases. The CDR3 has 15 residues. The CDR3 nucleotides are TGTGCCAGCAGTTTATTGCCGCAGGGGGCGAGAGGCTACACCTTC. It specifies CASSLLPQGARGYTF.

DNA for the CDR3: TGCGCCAGCAGCCCGACGCACTCGGGACTAGCGGGAGAGACCCAGTACTTC. It encodes CASSPTHSGLAGETQYF. The chain uses TRBV4-1 and TRBJ2-5, with TRBD2 matching 12 bases. CDR1 and CDR2 from the germline V gene are MGHRA and YSYEKL. The CDR3 covers 17 residues. V gave up 4 bases and J gave up 4 bases; unmatched junction bases: 10.

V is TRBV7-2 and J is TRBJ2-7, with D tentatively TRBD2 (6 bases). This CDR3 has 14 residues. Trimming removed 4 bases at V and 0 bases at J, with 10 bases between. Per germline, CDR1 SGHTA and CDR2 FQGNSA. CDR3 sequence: CASSSSGPSYEQYF. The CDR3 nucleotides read TGTGCCAGCAGCTCCAGCGGGCCCTCCTACGAGCAGTACTTC.

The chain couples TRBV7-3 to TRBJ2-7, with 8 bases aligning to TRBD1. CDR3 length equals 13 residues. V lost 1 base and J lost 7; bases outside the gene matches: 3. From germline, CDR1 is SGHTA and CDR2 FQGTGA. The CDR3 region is CASSLSRGQEQYF. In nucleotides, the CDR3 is TGTGCCAGCAGCTTAAGCAGGGGGCAAGAGCAGTACTTC. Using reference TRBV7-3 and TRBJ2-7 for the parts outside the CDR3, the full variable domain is GAGVSQTPSNKVTEKGKYVELRCDPISGHTALYWYRQSLGQGPEFLIYFQGTGAADDSGLPNDRFFAVRPEGSVSTLKIQRTERGDSAVYLCASSLSRGQEQYFGPGTRLTVT.

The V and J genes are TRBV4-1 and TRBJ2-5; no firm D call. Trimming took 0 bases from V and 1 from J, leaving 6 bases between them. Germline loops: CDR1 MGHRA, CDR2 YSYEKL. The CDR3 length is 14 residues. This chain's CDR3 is CASSQEALQETQYF. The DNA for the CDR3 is TGCGCCAGCAGCCAAGAGGCCCTCCAAGAGACCCAGTACTTC.

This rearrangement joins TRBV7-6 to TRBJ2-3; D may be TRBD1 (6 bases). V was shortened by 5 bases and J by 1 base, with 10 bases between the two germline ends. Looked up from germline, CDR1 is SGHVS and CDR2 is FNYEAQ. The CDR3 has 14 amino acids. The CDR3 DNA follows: TGTGCCAGCAGCAACGCAGGGGGCACAGATACGCAGTATTTT. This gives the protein CASSNAGGTDTQYF.

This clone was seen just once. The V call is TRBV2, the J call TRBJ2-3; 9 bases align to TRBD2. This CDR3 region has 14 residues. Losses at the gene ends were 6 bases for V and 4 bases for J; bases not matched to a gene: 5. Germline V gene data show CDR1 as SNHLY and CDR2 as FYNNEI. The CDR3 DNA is TGTGCCAGCAGGAGGAGCGGGAGGTCAGATACGCAGTATTTT. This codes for CASRRSGRSDTQYF.

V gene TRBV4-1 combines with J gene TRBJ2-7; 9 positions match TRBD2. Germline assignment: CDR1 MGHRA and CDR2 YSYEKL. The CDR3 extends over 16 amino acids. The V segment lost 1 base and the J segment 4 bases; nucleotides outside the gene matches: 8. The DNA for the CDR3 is TGCGCCAGCAGCCAAGGTAGGGCTAGCGGGAAATACGAGCAGTACTTC. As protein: CASSQGRASGKYEQYF.